This T cell receptor beta chain comes out of a study of radiation and T cells in renal cell carcinoma. TCRdb's table, derived via immunoSEQ multiplex PCR, lists solely in-frame clones and lacks some. The sample lists 90,000 to 100,000 clones; 80% to 90% were seen once. The CDR3 extends over 16 amino acids. Germline CDR1 is MNHEY and CDR2 is SMNVEV (reference sequence). Deletions cut 0 bases from V and 5 bases from J, with 13 bases between. Time point noted: blood 4 weeks post-SBRT, at nephrectomy. Documented treatment: 15 Gy SBRT to primary tumor, nephrectomy 4 weeks later. The TCR was taken from a man aged 60 to 75 with renal cell carcinoma. The rearrangement links TRBV27 to TRBJ2-2, with D hard to call. The sequencing used blood, collected from a patient whose treatment included radiotherapy and nephrectomy. DNA of the CDR3: TGTGCCAGCAGTTTATCGTACGCCCTATCTACCGGGGAGCTGTTTTTT. This encodes CASSLSYALSTGELFF.